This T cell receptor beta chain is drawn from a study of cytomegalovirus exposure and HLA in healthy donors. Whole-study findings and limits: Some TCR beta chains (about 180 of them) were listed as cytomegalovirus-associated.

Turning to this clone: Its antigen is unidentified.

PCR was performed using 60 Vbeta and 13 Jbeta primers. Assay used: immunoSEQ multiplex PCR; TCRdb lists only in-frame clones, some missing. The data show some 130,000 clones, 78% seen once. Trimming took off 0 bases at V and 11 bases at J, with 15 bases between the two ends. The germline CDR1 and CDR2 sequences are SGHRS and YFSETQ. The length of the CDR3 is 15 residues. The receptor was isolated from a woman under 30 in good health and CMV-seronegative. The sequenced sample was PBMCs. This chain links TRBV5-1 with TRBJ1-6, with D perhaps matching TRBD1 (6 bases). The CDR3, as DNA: TGCGCCAGCAGCTTGGACGCACAGGGTACGGCACCCCTCCACTTT. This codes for CASSLDAQGTAPLHF.